This entry is about one T cell receptor beta chain. CDR1 and CDR2 from the germline V gene are KGHSH and LQKENI. Trimming removed 3 bases at V and 6 bases at J, with 17 bases between. This CDR3 spans 15 amino acids. This specimen belongs to a study of cytomegalovirus exposure and HLA in healthy donors. PCR was performed using 60 Vbeta and 13 Jbeta primers. Clones were read by immunoSEQ multiplex PCR, and TCRdb kept only the in-frame ones, dropping some. Among 120,000 or so clones, about 81% were seen once, and the ten largest hold more than 7.5%. Donors were ostensibly healthy at sampling, although undocumented immune exposures were probable.

Source material: PBMCs. V and J are TRBV18 and TRBJ1-1; D is possibly TRBD1 (6 bases). The TCR originated in a woman between 45 and 60 years old in good health and CMV-seropositive. CDR3 nucleotide sequence: TGTGCCAGCTCACCCCAACGGACAGTTGACGCTGAAGCTTTCTTT. It is translated as CASSPQRTVDAEAFF.